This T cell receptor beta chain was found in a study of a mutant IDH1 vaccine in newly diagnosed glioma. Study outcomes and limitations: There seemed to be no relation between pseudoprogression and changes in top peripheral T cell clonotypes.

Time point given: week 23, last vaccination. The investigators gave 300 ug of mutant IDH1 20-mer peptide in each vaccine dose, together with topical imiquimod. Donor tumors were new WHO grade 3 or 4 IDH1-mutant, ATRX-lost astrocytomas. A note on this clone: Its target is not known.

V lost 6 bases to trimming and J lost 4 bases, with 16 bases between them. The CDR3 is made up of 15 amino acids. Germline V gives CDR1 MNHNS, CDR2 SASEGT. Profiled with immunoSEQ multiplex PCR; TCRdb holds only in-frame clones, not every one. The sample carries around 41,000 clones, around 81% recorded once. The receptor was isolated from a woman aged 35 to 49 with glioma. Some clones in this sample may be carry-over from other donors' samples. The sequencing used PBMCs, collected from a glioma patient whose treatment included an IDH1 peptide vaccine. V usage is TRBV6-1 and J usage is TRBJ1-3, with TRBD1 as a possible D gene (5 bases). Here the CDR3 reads CASSIEMAGGNTIYF. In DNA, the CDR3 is TGTGCCAGCAGCATCGAGATGGCAGGGGGAAACACCATATATTTT.